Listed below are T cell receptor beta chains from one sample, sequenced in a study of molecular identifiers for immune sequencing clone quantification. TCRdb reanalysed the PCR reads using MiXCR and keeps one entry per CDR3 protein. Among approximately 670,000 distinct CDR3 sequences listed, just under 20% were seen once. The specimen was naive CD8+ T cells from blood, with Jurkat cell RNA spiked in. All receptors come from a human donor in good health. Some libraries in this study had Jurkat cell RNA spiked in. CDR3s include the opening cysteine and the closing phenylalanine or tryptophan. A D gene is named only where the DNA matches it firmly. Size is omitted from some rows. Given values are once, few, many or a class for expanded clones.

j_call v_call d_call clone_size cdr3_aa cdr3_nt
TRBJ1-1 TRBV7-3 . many CASSKGQNTEAFF TGTGCCAGCAGCAAAGGACAGAACACTGAAGCTTTCTTT
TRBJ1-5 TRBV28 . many CASSTRQEFNQPQHF TGTGCCAGCAGTACCCGACAGGAATTCAATCAGCCCCAGCATTTT
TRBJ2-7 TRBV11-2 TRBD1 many CASNVARDRVYEQYF TGTGCCAGCAACGTGGCCCGGGACAGGGTCTACGAGCAGTACTTC
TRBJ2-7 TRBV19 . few CASSIDPGKEQYF TGTGCCAGTAGTATAGATCCGGGGAAGGAGCAGTACTTC
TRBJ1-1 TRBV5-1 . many CASSLGYSGGNNTEAFF TGCGCCAGCAGCTTAGGGTACTCCGGGGGGAATAACACTGAAGCTTTCTTT
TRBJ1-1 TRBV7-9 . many CASSLALLGGTEAFF TGTGCCAGCAGCTTAGCGCTACTGGGGGGAACTGAAGCTTTCTTT
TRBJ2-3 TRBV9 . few CASSVGPNSVDTQYF TGTGCCAGCAGCGTAGGGCCTAATAGCGTTGATACGCAGTATTTT
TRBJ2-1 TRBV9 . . CASSVSGGNYNEQFF TGTGCCAGCAGCGTAAGTGGGGGTAACTACAATGAGCAGTTCTTC
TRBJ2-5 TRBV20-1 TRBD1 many CSANLLTGGLYQETQYF TGCAGTGCCAATCTTCTGACAGGGGGCCTGTACCAAGAGACCCAGTACTTC
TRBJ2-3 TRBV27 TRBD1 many CASSPGQAADTQYF TGTGCCAGCAGCCCGGGACAGGCAGCAGATACGCAGTATTTT
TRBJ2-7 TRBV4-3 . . CASSQDRYGMSEQYF TGCGCCAGCAGCCAAGATCGTTATGGGATGAGCGAGCAGTACTTC
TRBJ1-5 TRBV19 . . CASSIGPGNQPQHF TGTGCCAGTAGTATAGGACCAGGCAATCAGCCCCAGCATTTT
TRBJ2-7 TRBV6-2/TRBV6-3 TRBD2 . CASRSGLGYEQYF TGTGCCAGCAGATCCGGACTAGGCTACGAGCAGTACTTC
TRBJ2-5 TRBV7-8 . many CASSTPAETQYF TGTGCCAGCAGCACTCCAGCGGAGACCCAGTACTTC
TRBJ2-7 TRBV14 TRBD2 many CASSARRERDEQYF TGTGCCAGCAGCGCCCGGCGGGAGAGGGACGAGCAGTACTTC
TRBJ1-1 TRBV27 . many CASSRGGTPNTEAFF TGTGCCAGCAGTCGGGGGGGGACTCCGAACACTGAAGCTTTCTTT
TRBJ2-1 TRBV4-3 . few CASSQGGDYNEQFF TGCGCCAGCAGCCAGGGGGGAGACTACAATGAGCAGTTCTTC
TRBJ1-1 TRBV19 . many CASSITPQYTEAFF TGTGCCAGTAGTATAACCCCTCAGTACACTGAAGCTTTCTTT
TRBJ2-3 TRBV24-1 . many CATSPGERGITDTQYF TGTGCCACCAGTCCGGGGGAGCGAGGGATCACAGATACGCAGTATTTT
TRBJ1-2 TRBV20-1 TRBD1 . CSARAPGGAGYTF TGCAGTGCTAGAGCGCCAGGGGGCGCGGGCTACACCTTC
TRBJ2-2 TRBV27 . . CASSHGPHDGELFF TGTGCCAGCAGTCACGGACCCCACGACGGGGAGCTGTTTTTT
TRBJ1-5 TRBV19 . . CASRDRNNQPQHF TGTGCCAGTAGAGACAGGAACAATCAGCCCCAGCATTTT
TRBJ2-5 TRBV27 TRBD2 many CASSSGTSGSETQYF TGTGCCAGCTCCTCTGGGACTAGCGGGAGTGAGACCCAGTACTTC